The T cell receptor (beta chain) under discussion was sequenced for a study of regulatory T cells in long-lasting Graves disease. General study points: Newly diagnosed patients shared 1,000 or so public clonotypes; persistent patients shared around 2,500.

Regarding time point: persistent/refractory GD, antithyroid drugs over 5 years with positive TRAb. Researchers made the TCR library from RNA that was extracted from PBMCs. This clonotype was detected many times. The target antigen is unknown. Germline V gene lookup returns CDR1 SGHAT and CDR2 FQNNGV. V was pared by 5 bases and J by 9 bases, with 29 bases between. The CDR3 consists of 17 residues. Library construction for TCR beta used iRepertoire HTBI primers and Arm-PCR of CDR3 regions. TCRdb re-analysed the multiplex PCR reads in MiXCR, keeping a single row per CDR3 protein. The table records hundreds of thousands of distinct CDR3 sequences, around 21% of them present only once.

The rearrangement links TRBV11-2 to TRBJ2-7; D call uncertain. The receptor's source is a female donor with Graves disease. The material sequenced was peripheral blood mononuclear cells (PBMCs), taken when the disease was refractory, from a patient treated with antithyroid drugs. The CDR3 region has the DNA TGTGCCAGCAGCCTAGGTGGAACGATCAAGAAAACCATAGGGCAGTACTTC. Translating it yields CASSLGGTIKKTIGQYF.